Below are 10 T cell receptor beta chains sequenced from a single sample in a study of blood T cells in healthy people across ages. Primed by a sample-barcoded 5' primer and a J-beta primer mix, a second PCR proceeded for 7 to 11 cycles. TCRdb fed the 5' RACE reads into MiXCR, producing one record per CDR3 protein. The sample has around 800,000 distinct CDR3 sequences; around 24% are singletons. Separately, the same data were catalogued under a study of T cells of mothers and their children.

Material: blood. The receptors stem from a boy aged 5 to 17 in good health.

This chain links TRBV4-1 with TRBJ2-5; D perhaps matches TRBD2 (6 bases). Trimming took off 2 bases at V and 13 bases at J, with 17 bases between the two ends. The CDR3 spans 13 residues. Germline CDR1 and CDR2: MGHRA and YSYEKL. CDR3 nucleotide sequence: TGCGCCAGCAGCCAACCGGGACTCAGCCCTGCGTACTTC. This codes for CASSQPGLSPAYF.

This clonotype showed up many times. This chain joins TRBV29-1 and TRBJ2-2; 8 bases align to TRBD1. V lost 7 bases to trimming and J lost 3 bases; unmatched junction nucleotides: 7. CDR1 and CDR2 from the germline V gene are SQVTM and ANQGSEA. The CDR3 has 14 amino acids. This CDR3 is CSAGDRLDTGELFF. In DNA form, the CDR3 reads TGCAGCGCCGGGGACAGGCTAGACACCGGGGAGCTGTTTTTT.

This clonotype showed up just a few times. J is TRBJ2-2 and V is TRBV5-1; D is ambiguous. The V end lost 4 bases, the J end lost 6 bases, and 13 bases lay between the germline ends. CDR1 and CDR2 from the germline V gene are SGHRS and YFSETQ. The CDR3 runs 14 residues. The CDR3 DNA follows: TGCGCCAGCAGCGATACTTTACCACCCGGGGAGCTGTTTTTT. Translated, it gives CASSDTLPPGELFF.

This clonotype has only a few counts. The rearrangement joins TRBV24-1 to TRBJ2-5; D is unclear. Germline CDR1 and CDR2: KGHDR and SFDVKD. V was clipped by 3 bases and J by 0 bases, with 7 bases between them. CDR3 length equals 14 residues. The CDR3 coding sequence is TGTGCCACCAGTGATCAAATGGACCAAGAGACCCAGTACTTC. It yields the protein CATSDQMDQETQYF.

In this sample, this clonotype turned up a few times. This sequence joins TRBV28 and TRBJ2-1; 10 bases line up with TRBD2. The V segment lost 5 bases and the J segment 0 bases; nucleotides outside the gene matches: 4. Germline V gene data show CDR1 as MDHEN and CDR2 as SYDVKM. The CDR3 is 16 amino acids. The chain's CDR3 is CASSPLAGVSYNEQFF. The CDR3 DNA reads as TGTGCCAGCAGTCCTCTAGCGGGGGTCTCCTACAATGAGCAGTTCTTC.

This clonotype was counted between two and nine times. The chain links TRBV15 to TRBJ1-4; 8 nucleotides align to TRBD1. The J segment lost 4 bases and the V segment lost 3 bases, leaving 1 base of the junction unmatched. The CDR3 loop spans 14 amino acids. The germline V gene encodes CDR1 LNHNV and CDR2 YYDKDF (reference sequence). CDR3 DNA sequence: TGTGCCACCAGCAGGGACAGGGTTAATGAAAAACTGTTTTTT. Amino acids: CATSRDRVNEKLFF.

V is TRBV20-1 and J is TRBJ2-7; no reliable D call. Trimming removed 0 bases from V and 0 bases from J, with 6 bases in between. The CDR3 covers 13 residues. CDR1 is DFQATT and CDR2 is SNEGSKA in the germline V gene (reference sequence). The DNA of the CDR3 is TGCAGTGCTAGAGAGGAACACTCCTACGAGCAGTACTTC. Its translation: CSAREEHSYEQYF.

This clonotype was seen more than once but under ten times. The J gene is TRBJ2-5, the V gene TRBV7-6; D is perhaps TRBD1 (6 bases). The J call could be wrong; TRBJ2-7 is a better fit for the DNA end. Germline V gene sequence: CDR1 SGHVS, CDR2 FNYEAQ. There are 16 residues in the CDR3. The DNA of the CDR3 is TGTGCCAGCAGCTCAATCCCCCGGACAGAAACCTACGAGCAGTACTTC. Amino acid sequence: CASSSIPRTETYEQYF.

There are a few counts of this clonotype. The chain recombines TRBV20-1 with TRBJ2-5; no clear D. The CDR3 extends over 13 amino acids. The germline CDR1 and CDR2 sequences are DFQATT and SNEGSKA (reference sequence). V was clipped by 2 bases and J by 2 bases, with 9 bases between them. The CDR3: CSARIATQETQYF. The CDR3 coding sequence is TGCAGTGCTAGAATCGCCACTCAAGAGACCCAGTACTTC.

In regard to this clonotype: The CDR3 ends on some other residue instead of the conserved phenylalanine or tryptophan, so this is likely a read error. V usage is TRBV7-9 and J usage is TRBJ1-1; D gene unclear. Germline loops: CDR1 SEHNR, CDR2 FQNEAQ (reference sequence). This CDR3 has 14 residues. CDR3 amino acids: CAGSQDTGRREAFS. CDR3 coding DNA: TGTGCCGGCAGCCAGGATACGGGCCGGCGAGAAGCTTTCTCT.